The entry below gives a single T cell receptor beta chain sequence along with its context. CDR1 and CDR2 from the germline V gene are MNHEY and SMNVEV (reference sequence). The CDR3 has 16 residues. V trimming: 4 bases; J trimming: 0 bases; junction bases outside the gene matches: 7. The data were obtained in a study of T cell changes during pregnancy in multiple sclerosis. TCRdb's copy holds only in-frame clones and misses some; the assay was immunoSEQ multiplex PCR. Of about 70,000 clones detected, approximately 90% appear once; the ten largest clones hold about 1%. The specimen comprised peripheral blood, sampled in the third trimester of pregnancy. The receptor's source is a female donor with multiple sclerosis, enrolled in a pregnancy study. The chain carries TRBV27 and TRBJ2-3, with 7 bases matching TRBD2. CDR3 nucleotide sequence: TGTGCCAGCAGTTCAACTAGCGTCGCTAGCACAGATACGCAGTATTTT. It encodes CASSSTSVASTDTQYF.